Listed below are T cell receptor beta chains from one sample, sequenced in a study of blood T cells in healthy people across ages. Using its own MiXCR run on the 5' RACE reads, TCRdb lists one record per CDR3 protein. The sample has approximately 1.5 million distinct CDR3 sequences, roughly 32% seen once; the top ten hold about 11%. Sequenced material: blood. The receptors come from a woman in her 30s in good health. Each CDR3 is given with its conserved first and last residue. Clone size, where shown, is once, few, many, or a class for clones that have expanded.

V: TRBV18
J: TRBJ1-1
length: 16
size: .
CDR3: CASSPRTGRWNTEAFF

V: TRBV5-1
J: TRBJ2-5
length: 15
size: .
CDR3: CASSFGSGGRETQYF

V: TRBV7-2
J: TRBJ2-5
length: 15
size: .
CDR3: CAGSDWGLVSETQYF

V: TRBV10-3
J: TRBJ2-1
length: 14
size: .
CDR3: CAISATSGYNEQFF

V: TRBV6-2/TRBV6-3
J: TRBJ2-7
length: 12
size: .
CDR3: CTSSYPGYEQYF

V: TRBV5-1
J: TRBJ2-5
length: 15
size: .
CDR3: CASSSGTGSSETQYF

V: TRBV9
J: TRBJ2-7
length: 14
size: many
CDR3: CASSPTGSSYEQYF

V: TRBV6-6
J: TRBJ2-5
length: 15
size: .
CDR3: CASSYTGLQKETQYF

V: TRBV20-1
J: TRBJ2-3
length: 15
size: many
CDR3: CSASGDRGRPDTQYF

V: TRBV5-1
J: TRBJ2-1
length: 14
size: .
CDR3: CASSPTRGEVEQFF

V: TRBV7-2
J: TRBJ2-1
length: 15
size: few
CDR3: CASSLLASPYNEQFF

V: TRBV4-1
J: TRBJ2-1
length: 17
size: few
CDR3: CASSQEAPASSYNEQFF

V: TRBV20-1
J: TRBJ2-7
length: 12
size: many
CDR3: CSASVPSYEQYF

V: TRBV7-3
J: TRBJ2-1
length: 13
size: few
CDR3: CASSLKAGNEQFF

V: TRBV5-1
J: TRBJ2-1
length: 14
size: .
CDR3: CASSLYRYDHEQFF

V: TRBV20-1
J: TRBJ2-3
length: 12
size: .
CDR3: CSAVGPPDTQYF

V: TRBV20-1
J: TRBJ2-3
length: 16
size: .
CDR3: CSASPGLAARGDTQYF

V: TRBV10-2
J: TRBJ2-1
length: 14
size: .
CDR3: CASSDRLAVNEQFF

V: TRBV6-2/TRBV6-3
J: TRBJ2-7
length: 15
size: .
CDR3: CASSYWGQGDYEQYF

V: TRBV11-2
J: TRBJ2-1
length: 16
size: .
CDR3: CACSQSRLAGENEQFF

V: TRBV20-1
J: TRBJ1-5
length: 18
size: few
CDR3: CSARDGVWKITGNQPQHF

V: TRBV6-2/TRBV6-3
J: TRBJ1-6
length: 14
size: many
CDR3: CASSTATRNSPLHF

V: TRBV10-3
J: TRBJ2-3
length: 14
size: .
CDR3: CAIRADAGTDTQYF

V: TRBV20-1
J: TRBJ1-2
length: 10
size: .
CDR3: CGWLSHGYTF

V: TRBV12-3/TRBV12-4
J: TRBJ1-1
length: 12
size: few
CDR3: CASSLSLVGAFF

V: TRBV4-1
J: TRBJ1-2
length: 13
size: .
CDR3: CASSQENRENYTF

V: TRBV5-1
J: TRBJ2-5
length: 13
size: .
CDR3: CASSLWIQETQYF

V: TRBV6-1
J: TRBJ2-7
length: 13
size: few
CDR3: CASSRLSGYEQYF

V: TRBV29-1
J: TRBJ2-1
length: 14
size: .
CDR3: CSVGSLRWYNEQFF

V: TRBV12-3/TRBV12-4
J: TRBJ2-2
length: 15
size: few
CDR3: CASSPRGPTAGELFF

V: TRBV6-6
J: TRBJ2-7
length: 16
size: few
CDR3: CASSFLKAGVLREQYF

V: TRBV4-1
J: TRBJ2-5
length: 16
size: few
CDR3: CASSPGTLRTQETQYF

V: TRBV15
J: TRBJ1-6
length: 17
size: .
CDR3: CATSRDPRGTDNSPLHF